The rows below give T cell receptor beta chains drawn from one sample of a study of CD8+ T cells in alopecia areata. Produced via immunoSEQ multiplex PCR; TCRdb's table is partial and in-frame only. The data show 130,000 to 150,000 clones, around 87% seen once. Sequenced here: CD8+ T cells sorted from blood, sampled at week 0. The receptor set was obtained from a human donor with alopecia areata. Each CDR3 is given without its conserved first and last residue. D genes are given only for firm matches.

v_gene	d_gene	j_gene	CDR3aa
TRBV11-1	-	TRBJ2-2	ASSPLGESNTGELF
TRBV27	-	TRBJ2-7	ASSLGQPYEQY
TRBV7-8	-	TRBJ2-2	ASSYPELAGELF
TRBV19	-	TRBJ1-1	ASSIEGTGNTEAF
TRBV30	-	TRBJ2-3	AMEGTGEVDTQY
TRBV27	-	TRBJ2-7	ASSPGQRRYEQY
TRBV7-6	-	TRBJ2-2	ASRPIQTGRSNTGELF
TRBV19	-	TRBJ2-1	ASSIGLERNEQF
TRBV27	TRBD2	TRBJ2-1	ASSHFSGVDNEQF
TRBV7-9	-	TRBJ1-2	ASSPSPSSYGYT
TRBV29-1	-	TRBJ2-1	SVESRNEQF
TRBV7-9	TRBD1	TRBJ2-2	ASSFSVDRGSTGELF
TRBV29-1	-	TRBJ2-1	SGSDNEQF
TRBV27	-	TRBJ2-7	ASRFLTGELYEQY
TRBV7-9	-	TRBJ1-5	ASSLGNQPQH
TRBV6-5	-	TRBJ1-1	ASSFGNTEAF
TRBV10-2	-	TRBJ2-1	ASSEGANEQF
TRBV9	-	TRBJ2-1	ASSVERGWTVAYNEQF
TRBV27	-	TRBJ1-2	ASTPTSGGVYGYT
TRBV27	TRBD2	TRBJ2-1	ASALAGYYNEQF
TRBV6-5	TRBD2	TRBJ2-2	AGGEANTGELF
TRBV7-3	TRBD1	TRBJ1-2	ASSLTGQVNYGYT
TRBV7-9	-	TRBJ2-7	ASSATGEGVDEQY
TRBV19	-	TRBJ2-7	ASSISPSYEQY
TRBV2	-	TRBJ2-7	ASKAVNSYEQY
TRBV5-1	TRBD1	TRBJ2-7	ASSLSRTGMNYEQY
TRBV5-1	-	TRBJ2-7	ASSDQGPSGYEQY
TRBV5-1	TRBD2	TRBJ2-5	ASSSIAGVGQETQY
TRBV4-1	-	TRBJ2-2	ASSPPSTGELF
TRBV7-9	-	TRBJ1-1	ASSLPRTLPRANTEAF
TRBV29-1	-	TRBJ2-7	SVSEGLAYEQY
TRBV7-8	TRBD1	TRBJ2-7	ASSSNRDSVIYEQY
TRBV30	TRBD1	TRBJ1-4	AWSITGGWEKLF
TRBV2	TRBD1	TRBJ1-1	ASRGQGPNTEAF
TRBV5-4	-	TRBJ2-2	ASSPDITNTGELF
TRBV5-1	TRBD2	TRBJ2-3	ASSSGLAGATDTQY
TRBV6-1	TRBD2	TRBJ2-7	ASSGRGTSAAYEQY
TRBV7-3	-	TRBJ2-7	ASSARAPNHLSYEQY
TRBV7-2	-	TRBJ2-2	ASSLVAVGELF
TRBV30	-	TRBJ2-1	AWSVGSSYNEQF
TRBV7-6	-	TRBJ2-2	ASSSETGELF
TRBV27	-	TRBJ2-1	ASSLTGHEQF
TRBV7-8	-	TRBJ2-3	ASSLVGPGTDTQY
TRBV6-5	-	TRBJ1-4	ASSYSNSVNEKLF
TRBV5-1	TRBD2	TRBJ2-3	ASSPGLAGGDTQY
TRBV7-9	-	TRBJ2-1	ASSQDRGLGGEQF
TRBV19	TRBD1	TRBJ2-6	ASSTPDRVASGANVLT
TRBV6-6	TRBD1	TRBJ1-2	ASSRTGNGYT